Below, one T cell receptor (beta chain) is given with its context. This CDR3 is 12 amino acids long. Germline CDR1 reads SGHAT; CDR2 reads FQNNGV. V lost 1 base and J 14 bases, leaving 13 bases between the germline ends. This record belongs to a study of cytomegalovirus exposure and HLA in healthy donors. Researchers ran the PCR with 60 Vbeta and 13 Jbeta primers. Sequenced by immunoSEQ multiplex PCR; TCRdb stores in-frame clones only, minus some. The data show roughly 140,000 clones, with more than 70% seen just once and 1.5% to 2% held by the top ten. Sequencing was carried out using PBMCs. This receptor was identified in a woman in her forties in good health and CMV-seronegative. The V and J genes are TRBV11-2 and TRBJ2-3, with D maybe TRBD2 (6 bases). CDR3 coding DNA: TGTGCCAGCAGCTTAGTCCCCTCACTAGCGTATTTT. Translating it yields CASSLVPSLAYF.